This T cell receptor beta chain was sequenced in a study of blood T cell repertoires in COVID-19. Looking at the study overall: Collection of acute and convalescent COVID-19 samples took place in the United States, Italy and Spain. T cells, B-cell-depleted T cells, or PBMCs provided the cDNA or gDNA that served as material.

Original methodology: Counts of nucleated cells, estimated from reference gene primer amplification, were obtained. Libraries were prepared by immunoSEQ multiplex PCR; TCRdb keeps only in-frame clonotypes and omits some of them. Clonal size and the V and J genes are those of that table, whereas D and trimming came from the DNA. Among about 33,000 clones listed, around 88% were seen once. This CDR3 is 13 amino acids long. Material for sequencing was peripheral blood. V and J are TRBV21-1 and TRBJ2-1; the table calls TRBD2, which could not be checked here. TRBV21-1 corresponds to a pseudogene. The receptor was isolated from a human donor in a cohort sampled during active COVID-19. The CDR3 DNA reads TGTGCCAGGGGGACTAGCGGCTTCAATGAGCAGTTCTTC. Residues: CARGTSGFNEQFF.